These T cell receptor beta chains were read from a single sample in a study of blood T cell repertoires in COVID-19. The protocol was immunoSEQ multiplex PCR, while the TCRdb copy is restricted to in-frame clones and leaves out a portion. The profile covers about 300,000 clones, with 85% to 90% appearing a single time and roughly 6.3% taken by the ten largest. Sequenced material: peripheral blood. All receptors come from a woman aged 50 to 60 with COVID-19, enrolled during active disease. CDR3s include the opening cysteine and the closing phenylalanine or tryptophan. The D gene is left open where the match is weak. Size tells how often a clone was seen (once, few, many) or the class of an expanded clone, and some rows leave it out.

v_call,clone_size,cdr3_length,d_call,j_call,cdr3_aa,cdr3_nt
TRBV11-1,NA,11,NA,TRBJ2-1,CASSFQVEQFF,TGTGCCAGCAGCTTCCAGGTCGAGCAGTTCTTC
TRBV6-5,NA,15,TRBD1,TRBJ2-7,CASTKTTGDSYEQYF,TGTGCCAGCACCAAAACGACAGGGGACTCCTACGAGCAGTACTTC
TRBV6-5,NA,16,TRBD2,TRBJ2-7,CASSYPRLARNYEQYF,TGTGCCAGCAGTTACCCAAGACTAGCGCGAAATTACGAGCAGTACTTC
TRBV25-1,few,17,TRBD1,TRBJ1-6,CASSERETGLRSSPLHF,TGTGCCAGCAGTGAAAGGGAGACAGGGTTGAGGAGTTCACCCCTCCACTTT
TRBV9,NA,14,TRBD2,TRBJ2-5,CASSVVAGGETQYF,TGTGCCAGCAGCGTAGTAGCGGGAGGAGAGACCCAGTACTTC
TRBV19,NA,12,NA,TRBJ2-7,CASSILGREQYF,TGTGCCAGTAGTATCCTGGGGCGGGAGCAGTACTTC
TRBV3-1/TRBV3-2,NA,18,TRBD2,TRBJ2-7,CASSQPRGLAGISYEQYF,TGTGCCAGCAGCCAACCCCGTGGACTAGCGGGGATCTCCTACGAGCAGTACTTC
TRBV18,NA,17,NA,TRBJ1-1,CASSPPGLEGLNTEAFF,TGTGCCAGCTCACCCCCGGGATTAGAGGGTTTGAACACTGAAGCTTTCTTT
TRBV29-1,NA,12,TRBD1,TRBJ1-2,CSVIRDRAGYTF,TGCAGCGTTATCCGGGACAGGGCCGGCTACACCTTC
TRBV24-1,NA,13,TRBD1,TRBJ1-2,CATSEGDRRGYTF,TGTGCCACCAGTGAGGGGGACAGGCGAGGCTACACCTTC
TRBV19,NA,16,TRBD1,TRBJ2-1,CASRTMGQGPYNEQFF,TGTGCCAGCAGGACGATGGGACAGGGGCCCTACAATGAGCAGTTCTTC
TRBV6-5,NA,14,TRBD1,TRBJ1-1,CASGRVMDGDRVDF,TGTGCCAGCGGAAGAGTGATGGACGGGGACAGGGTGGATTTT
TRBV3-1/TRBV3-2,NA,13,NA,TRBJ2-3,CASYPRGTDTQYF,TGTGCCAGTTATCCCAGGGGCACAGATACGCAGTATTTT
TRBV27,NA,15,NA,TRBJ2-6,CASSANLAGANVLTF,TGTGCCAGCAGTGCCAATTTAGCTGGGGCCAACGTCCTGACTTTC
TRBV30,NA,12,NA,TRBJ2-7,CAWSAGYYEQYF,TGTGCCTGGAGTGCGGGGTACTACGAGCAGTACTTC
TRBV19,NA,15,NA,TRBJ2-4,CASSIPLLAKNIQYF,TGTGCCAGTAGTATCCCCCTTTTAGCCAAAAACATTCAGTACTTC
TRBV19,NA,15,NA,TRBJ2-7,CASSIEVVGTYEQYF,TGTGCCAGTAGTATAGAGGTAGTCGGTACCTACGAGCAGTACTTC
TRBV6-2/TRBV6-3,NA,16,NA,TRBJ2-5,CASSYRAIGEKETQYF,TGTGCCAGCAGTTACAGAGCTATAGGGGAAAAAGAGACCCAGTACTTC
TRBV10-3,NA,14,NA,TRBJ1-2,CAISEFTDTYGYTF,TGTGCCATCAGTGAGTTCACAGATACCTATGGCTACACCTTC
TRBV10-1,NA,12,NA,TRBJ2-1,CASSEILNEQFF,TGCGCCAGCAGTGAGATCTTAAATGAGCAGTTCTTC
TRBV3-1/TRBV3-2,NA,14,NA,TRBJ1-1,CASSLQQGVAEAFF,TGTGCCAGCAGCCTTCAACAGGGAGTCGCTGAAGCTTTCTTT
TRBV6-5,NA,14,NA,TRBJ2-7,CASRGGTVVGEQYF,TGTGCCAGCAGAGGAGGGACAGTGGTAGGCGAGCAGTACTTC
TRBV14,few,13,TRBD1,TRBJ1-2,CASSRDSYYGYTF,TGTGCCAGCAGCCGGGACAGTTACTATGGCTACACCTTC
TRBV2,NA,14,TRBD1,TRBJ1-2,CASSRGDRNYGYTF,TGTGCCAGCAGCCGGGGGGACAGGAACTATGGCTACACCTTC
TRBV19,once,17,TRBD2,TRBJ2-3,CASSTPGTSGSTDTQYF,TGTGCCAGTAGTACCCCCGGAACTAGCGGGAGTACAGATACGCAGTATTTT
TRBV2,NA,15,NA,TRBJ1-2,CASSVLGEGNYGYTF,TGTGCCAGCAGTGTCCTAGGGGAGGGGAACTATGGCTACACCTTC
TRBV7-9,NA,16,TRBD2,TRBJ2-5,CASSPGLAGRVETQYF,TGTGCCAGCAGCCCTGGACTAGCGGGACGGGTGGAGACCCAGTACTTC
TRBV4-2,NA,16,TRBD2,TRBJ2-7,CASSLPPGGSPYEQYF,TGTGCCAGCAGCCTCCCGCCGGGAGGCTCACCCTACGAGCAGTACTTC
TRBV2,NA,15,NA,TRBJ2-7,CASSVSEVLSDEQYF,TGTGCCAGCAGTGTAAGCGAGGTTCTCTCGGACGAGCAGTACTTC
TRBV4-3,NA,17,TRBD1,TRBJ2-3,CASSQDLTGTGTDTQYF,TGCGCCAGCAGCCAAGATCTCACCGGGACAGGCACAGATACGCAGTATTTT
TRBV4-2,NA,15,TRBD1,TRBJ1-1,CASSHGGQRNTEAFF,TGTGCCAGCAGCCACGGGGGACAGCGGAACACTGAAGCTTTCTTT
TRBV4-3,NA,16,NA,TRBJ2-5,CASSQLDGSDQETQYF,TGCGCCAGCAGCCAACTTGACGGTAGCGACCAAGAGACCCAGTACTTC
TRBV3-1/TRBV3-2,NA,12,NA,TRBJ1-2,CASSPGGYGYTF,TGTGCCAGCAGCCCCGGCGGCTATGGCTACACCTTC
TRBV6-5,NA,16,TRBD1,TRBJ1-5,CASSYRLQGGQGPQHF,TGTGCCAGCAGTTACCGACTTCAAGGGGGACAGGGGCCCCAGCATTTT
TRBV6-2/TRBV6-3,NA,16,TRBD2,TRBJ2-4,CASSYSAGGPKNIQYF,TGTGCCAGCAGTTACTCAGCGGGAGGGCCCAAAAACATTCAGTACTTC
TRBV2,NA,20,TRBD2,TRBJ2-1,CATRGQAGGYRASSYNEQFF,TGTGCCACCAGGGGTCAAGCGGGAGGGTACCGGGCCTCGTCTTACAATGAGCAGTTCTTC
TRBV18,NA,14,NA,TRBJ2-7,CASSPQAASYEQYF,TGTGCCAGCTCACCACAGGCGGCGTCCTACGAGCAGTACTTC
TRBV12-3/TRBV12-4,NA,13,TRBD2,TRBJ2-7,CASQTSGAYEQYF,TGTGCCAGCCAGACTAGCGGAGCCTACGAGCAGTACTTC
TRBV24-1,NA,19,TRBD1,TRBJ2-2,CATSDFGGEQGATTGELFF,TGTGCCACCAGTGATTTCGGAGGGGAACAGGGGGCTACCACCGGGGAGCTGTTTTTT
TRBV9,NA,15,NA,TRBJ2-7,CASSVGLFRGDEQYF,TGTGCCAGCAGCGTAGGCCTTTTCAGGGGCGACGAGCAGTACTTC
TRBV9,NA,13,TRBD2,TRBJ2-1,CASSPLSGSEQFF,TGTGCCAGCAGCCCCCTTAGCGGGAGTGAGCAGTTCTTC
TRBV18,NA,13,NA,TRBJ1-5,CASSPGGHQPQHF,TGTGCCAGCTCACCAGGGGGCCATCAGCCCCAGCATTTT
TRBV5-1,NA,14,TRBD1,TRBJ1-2,CASSRDSDNYGYTF,TGCGCCAGCAGCCGGGACAGCGATAACTATGGCTACACCTTC
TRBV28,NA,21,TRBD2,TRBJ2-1,CASSTKQLAGGRGGSYNEQFF,TGTGCCAGCAGTACCAAACAACTAGCGGGAGGTCGAGGTGGCTCCTACAATGAGCAGTTCTTC
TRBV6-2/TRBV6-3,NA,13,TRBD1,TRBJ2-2,CASSPQTGVELFF,TGTGCCAGCAGCCCCCAAACAGGGGTGGAGCTGTTTTTT
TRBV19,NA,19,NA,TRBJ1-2,CASSIEAAFGGRRVGGYTF,TGTGCCAGTAGTATAGAGGCTGCTTTCGGGGGGCGCAGGGTTGGTGGCTACACCTTC
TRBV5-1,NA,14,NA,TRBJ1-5,CASSLGQQGQPQHF,TGCGCCAGCAGCTTGGGACAGCAGGGGCAGCCCCAGCATTTT
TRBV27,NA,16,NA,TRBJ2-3,CASTTLGGSTTDTQYF,TGTGCCAGCACCACCCTCGGGGGTAGTACCACAGATACGCAGTATTTT
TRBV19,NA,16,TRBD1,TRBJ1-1,CASSWDRGGPNTEAFF,TGTGCCAGTAGTTGGGACAGGGGCGGACCGAACACTGAAGCTTTCTTT
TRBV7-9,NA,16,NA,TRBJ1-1,CASSLALGQGSPEAFF,TGTGCCAGCAGCTTAGCGTTGGGCCAGGGGAGCCCTGAAGCTTTCTTT
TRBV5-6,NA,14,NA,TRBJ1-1,CASSTKTGTAEAFF,TGTGCCAGCAGCACAAAAACAGGGACGGCTGAAGCTTTCTTT
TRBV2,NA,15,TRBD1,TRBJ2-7,CASSEGTGRSYEQYF,TGTGCCAGCAGTGAAGGGACAGGCAGGTCCTACGAGCAGTACTTC
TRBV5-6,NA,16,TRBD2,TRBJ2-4,CASSLPSGRVKNIQYF,TGTGCCAGCAGCTTGCCTAGCGGGAGGGTCAAAAACATTCAGTACTTC
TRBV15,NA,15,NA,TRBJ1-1,CATSRKPTGATEAFF,TGTGCCACCAGCAGAAAACCGACAGGTGCTACTGAAGCTTTCTTT
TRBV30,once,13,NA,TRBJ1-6,CAWSDSLNSPLHF,TGTGCCTGGAGTGACAGCTTGAATTCACCCCTCCACTTT
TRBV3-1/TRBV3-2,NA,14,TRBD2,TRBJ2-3,CASSQRGRADTQYF,TGTGCCAGCAGCCAACGCGGGAGGGCAGATACGCAGTATTTT
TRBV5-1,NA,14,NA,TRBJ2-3,CASSSGVVGDTQYF,TGCGCCAGCAGCTCGGGGGTTGTTGGAGATACGCAGTATTTT
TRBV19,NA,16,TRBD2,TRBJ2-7,CASSTHSGLGLYEQYF,TGTGCCAGTAGTACTCATAGCGGGTTGGGCCTCTACGAGCAGTACTTC